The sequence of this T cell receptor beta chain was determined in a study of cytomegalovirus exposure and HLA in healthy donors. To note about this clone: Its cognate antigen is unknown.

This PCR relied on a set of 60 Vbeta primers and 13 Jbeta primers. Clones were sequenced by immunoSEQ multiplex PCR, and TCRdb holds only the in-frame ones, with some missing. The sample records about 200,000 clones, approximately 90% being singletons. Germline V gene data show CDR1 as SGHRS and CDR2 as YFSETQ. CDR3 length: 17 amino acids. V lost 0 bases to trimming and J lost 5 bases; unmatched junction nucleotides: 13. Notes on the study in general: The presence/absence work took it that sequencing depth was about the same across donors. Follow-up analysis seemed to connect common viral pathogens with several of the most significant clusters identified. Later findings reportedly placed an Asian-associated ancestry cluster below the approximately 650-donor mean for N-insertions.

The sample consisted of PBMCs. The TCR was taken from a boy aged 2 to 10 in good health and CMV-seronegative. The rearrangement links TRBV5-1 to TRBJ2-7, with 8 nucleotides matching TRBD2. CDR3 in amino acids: CASSLAQREYVGDEQYF. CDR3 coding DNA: TGCGCCAGCAGCTTGGCCCAGCGGGAGTATGTGGGGGACGAGCAGTACTTC.